These 6 T cell receptor beta chains came from one sample sequenced in a study of blood T cell repertoires in COVID-19. Method: immunoSEQ multiplex PCR; TCRdb's copy keeps in-frame clones and lacks some. The sample gives fewer than 65,000 clones, roughly nine tenths of which show up once; 18% is in the top ten. The sequenced material came from peripheral blood. Receptor source: a woman aged 60-75 years with COVID-19, enrolled during active disease.

CDR3 sequence reads: CASSQAGTGYEQYF. CDR3 sequence (DNA): TGCGCCAGCAGCCAAGCCGGGACTGGCTACGAGCAGTACTTC. The gene calls are TRBV4-3 and TRBJ2-7; D might be TRBD2 (6 bases). Trimming took off 1 base at V and 3 bases at J, with 10 bases between the two ends. Germline assignment: CDR1 LGHNA and CDR2 YSLEER. This CDR3 comprises 14 residues.

The V call is TRBV6-6, the J call TRBJ2-2; D is perhaps TRBD2 (6 bases). Germline V gene lookup returns CDR1 MNHNY and CDR2 SVGAGI (reference sequence). Trimming removed 6 bases at V and 1 base at J, with 15 bases between. The CDR3 runs to 16 residues. The CDR3 sequence: CASRPNVGGNTGELFF. CDR3 sequence (DNA): TGTGCCAGCAGGCCTAACGTGGGGGGGAACACCGGGGAGCTGTTTTTT.

V is TRBV30 and J is TRBJ1-5; D possibly corresponds to TRBD1 (6 bases). Germline V gives CDR1 GTSNPN, CDR2 SVGIG (reference sequence). V lost 1 base and J 5 bases, leaving 9 bases between the germline ends. The length of the CDR3 is 13 residues. CDR3 sequence (DNA): TGTGCCTGGAGTGAGGGGGATCATCAGCCCCAGCATTTT. Amino acids: CAWSEGDHQPQHF.

This chain links TRBV28 with TRBJ2-7, with a weak D call TRBD1 (6 bases). The V gene's germline CDR1 is MDHEN and CDR2 SYDVKM. The CDR3 length is 14 residues. Trimming cost V 4 bases and J 4 bases, with 14 bases left between them. The CDR3 reads CASSYRDIEYEQYF. The CDR3, as DNA: TGTGCCAGCAGTTACCGGGACATTGAATACGAGCAGTACTTC.

V gene TRBV30 combines with J gene TRBJ1-2; 8 bases fit TRBD1. Germline assignment: CDR1 GTSNPN and CDR2 SVGIG (reference sequence). CDR3 length: 14 residues. V lost 3 bases and J lost 8; bases outside the gene matches: 11. CDR3 nucleotide sequence: TGTGCCTGGAGGTGGACAGGGACCACGGGAGGCTACACCTTC. This gives the protein CAWRWTGTTGGYTF. The full variable domain, completed using reference TRBV30 and TRBJ1-2, is SQTIHQWPATLVQPVGSPLSLECTVEGTSNPNLYWYRQAAGRGLQLLFYSVGIGQISSEVPQNLSASRPQDRQFILSSKKLLLSDSGFYLCAWRWTGTTGGYTFGSGTRLTVV.

V and J are TRBV11-2 and TRBJ1-4; D possibly corresponds to TRBD1 (5 bases). CDR1 and CDR2 (germline): SGHAT, FQNNGV. The germline V and J ends were trimmed by 1 base and 8 bases, with 11 bases remaining between them. This CDR3 is 14 amino acids long. In DNA, the CDR3 is TGTGCCAGCAGCTTAGGACCGACAGTCGAAAAACTGTTTTTT. Amino acids: CASSLGPTVEKLFF.